This passage covers 27 T cell receptor beta chains from one sample sequenced in a study of post-analysis software for immune sequencing data. Findings and limits, study-wide: There were a few TRBV segments more frequent in patients than controls, and TRBV5-6, TRBV5-1 and TRBV20-1 were among them.

These receptors' targets are unknown. Unique molecular identifiers were carried by the TCR beta cDNA libraries. TCRdb re-derived calls from the PCR reads in MiXCR, one entry per CDR3 protein. This table holds roughly 400,000 distinct CDR3 sequences, more than 30% found once. Sequenced: blood. The receptors stem from a girl aged 2-10 years with multiple sclerosis.

This chain uses TRBV29-1 with TRBJ2-7; TRBD2 agrees at 7 bases. Germline values: CDR1 SQVTM, CDR2 ANQGSEA. J lost 2 bases, V lost 4 bases, and 8 bases had no gene match. This CDR3 contains 14 residues. The CDR3 DNA reads as TGCAGCGTTGTAGGGCGGGAGTTTCCCTACGAGCAGTACTTC. Amino acids: CSVVGREFPYEQYF.

V gene TRBV6-2 or TRBV6-3 combines with J gene TRBJ2-5; TRBD1 agrees at 12 bases. Germline-derived CDR1 and CDR2 are MNHEY and SVGEGT. V trimming: 2 bases; J trimming: 5 bases; junction bases outside the gene matches: 0. The CDR3 runs 14 residues. The CDR3 bases are TGTGCCAGCAGTTACGGGACAGGGGGCGAGACCCAGTACTTC. This translates into CASSYGTGGETQYF.

This rearrangement joins TRBV28 to TRBJ1-1; D is ambiguous. In germline, CDR1 is MDHEN, CDR2 SYDVKM. CDR3 size: 17 residues. Trimming took 3 bases from V and 2 from J, leaving 19 bases between them. For the CDR3, the DNA is TGTGCCAGCAGTTTCCTCCCCCCCCCTAGCAGCAACACTGAAGCTTTCTTT. As protein: CASSFLPPPSSNTEAFF.

V is TRBV7-2 and J is TRBJ2-3; 10 bases fit TRBD2. CDR3 size: 16 residues. Trimming removed 2 bases from V and 5 bases from J; junction bases left unmatched: 7. Germline loops: CDR1 SGHTA, CDR2 FQGNSA. The CDR3 spells CASSLLAGVPIDTQYF. DNA of the CDR3: TGTGCCAGCAGCTTACTAGCGGGAGTCCCCATAGATACGCAGTATTTT.

The rearrangement joins TRBV6-2 or TRBV6-3 to TRBJ1-2; D call uncertain. Germline assignment: CDR1 MNHEY and CDR2 SVGEGT. The CDR3 runs to 14 residues. With 3 bases removed from V and 4 bases from J, the gap between germline ends came to 12 bases. CDR3 amino acids: CASSYASTFYGYTF. The CDR3 DNA sequence: TGTGCCAGCAGTTATGCCAGTACGTTCTATGGCTACACCTTC.

The V call is TRBV15, the J call TRBJ2-1; D is perhaps TRBD2 (6 bases). This CDR3 spans 15 amino acids. V lost 3 bases, J lost 0 bases, and 9 bases lay in between. The germline CDR1 and CDR2 sequences are LNHNV and YYDKDF (reference sequence). The CDR3 nucleotides are TGTGCCACCAGCAGGCTAGCGTACTCCTACAATGAGCAGTTCTTC. It translates to CATSRLAYSYNEQFF.

In its sample, this clonotype was seen a few times. The chain combines TRBV7-2 with TRBJ1-2; no definite D call. V was pared by 1 base and J by 5 bases, with 5 bases between. The CDR3 runs to 12 residues. Germline V gene data show CDR1 as SGHTA and CDR2 as FQGNSA. The DNA of the CDR3 is TGTGCCAGCAGCTTAGTTCCATATGGCTACACCTTC. Protein product: CASSLVPYGYTF.

This chain connects TRBV5-1 to TRBJ2-7; D perhaps matches TRBD1 (5 bases). The DNA matches TRBJ2-5 better at its end, which makes the J call doubtful. The CDR3 consists of 12 residues. Germline V gene lookup returns CDR1 SGHRS and CDR2 YFSETQ. DNA for the CDR3: TGCGCCAGCAGCTTGATGGGGCAGACCCAGTACTTC. Residues: CASSLMGQTQYF.

This clonotype was seen a handful of times. The V gene is TRBV5-1, the J gene TRBJ2-7, with D possibly being TRBD2 (6 bases). The germline V gene has CDR1 SGHRS and CDR2 YFSETQ. V lost 4 bases and J lost 0, with 20 bases in between. The CDR3 covers 17 residues. CDR3 DNA sequence: TGCGCCAGCAGCCACACTAAAGAACGGGGGACCTCCTACGAGCAGTACTTC. It is translated as CASSHTKERGTSYEQYF.

This clonotype was found a few times. This sequence joins TRBV20-1 and TRBJ1-2; D uncertain. The V and J ends lost 1 base and 5 bases respectively, with 8 bases between them. The CDR3 contains 12 residues. Germline-derived CDR1 and CDR2 are DFQATT and SNEGSKA (reference sequence). CDR3 protein: CSARGSVYGYTF. The DNA of the CDR3 is TGCAGTGCTAGAGGGTCCGTTTATGGCTACACCTTC.

Notes on this clonotype: An end of the junction does not agree with germline; a read error may underlie this. The chain is built from TRBV28 and TRBJ2-5; 9 bases fit TRBD2. This CDR3 comprises 16 residues. Germline CDR1 and CDR2: MDHEN and SYDVKM. The CDR3 DNA follows: TGTGCCAGCAGTGCGTTAGCGGGGGCCAAACAAGAGATCCAGTACTTC. Protein product: CASSALAGAKQEIQYF. The full variable domain, in which reference TRBV28 and TRBJ2-5 provide the parts outside the CDR3, is DVKVTQSSRYLVKRTGEKVFLECVQDMDHENMFWYRQDPGLGLRLIYFSYDVKMKEKGDIPEGYSVSREKKERFSLILESASTNQTSMYLCASSALAGAKQEIQYFGPGTRLLVL.

This clonotype was observed a few times. The V gene is TRBV6-6, the J gene TRBJ2-3, with no clear D. The CDR3 is made up of 13 amino acids. The V gene's germline CDR1 is MNHNY and CDR2 SVGAGI (reference sequence). The ends were cut back, 6 bases at V and 2 bases at J, with 9 bases in the middle. CDR3 coding DNA: TGTGCCAGCAGCCCCCTCCACACAGATACGCAGTATTTT. Translation gives CASSPLHTDTQYF.

V and J are TRBV6-2 or TRBV6-3 and TRBJ2-5, with TRBD1 as a possible D gene (5 bases). The ends were cut back, 8 bases at V and 5 bases at J, with 12 bases in the middle. Germline V gives CDR1 MNHEY, CDR2 SVGEGT. This CDR3 has 12 residues. In nucleotides, the CDR3 is TGTGCCAGCCAGACAGAGTCGGAGACCCAGTACTTC. Its protein product is CASQTESETQYF.

This clonotype was observed many times. V usage is TRBV5-1 and J usage is TRBJ2-7, with 10 bases lining up with TRBD2. The CDR3 totals 16 residues. Germline CDR1 and CDR2: SGHRS and YFSETQ. Trimming at V came to 4 bases and at J to 4 bases, leaving 11 bases not matched to a gene. The CDR3 sequence is CASSATPSGGAYEQYF. The CDR3, as DNA: TGCGCCAGCAGCGCGACCCCTAGCGGGGGAGCATACGAGCAGTACTTC. The complete variable domain, with remaining parts taken from reference TRBV5-1 and TRBJ2-7, reads KAGVTQTPRYLIKTRGQQVTLSCSPISGHRSVSWYQQTPGQGLQFLFEYFSETQRNKGNFPGRFSGRQFSNSRSEMNVSTLELGDSALYLCASSATPSGGAYEQYFGPGTRLTVT.

The chain recombines TRBV12-3 or TRBV12-4 with TRBJ1-5; D is unresolved. The V and J ends lost 4 bases and 0 bases respectively, with 10 bases between them. The CDR3 contains 15 residues. DNA for the CDR3: TGTGCCAGCAGTTCACGGCAGTATAGCAATCAGCCCCAGCATTTT. This encodes CASSSRQYSNQPQHF.

V usage is TRBV20-1 and J usage is TRBJ2-3, with unresolved D. CDR1 is DFQATT and CDR2 is SNEGSKA in the germline V gene (reference sequence). This CDR3 contains 12 residues. V was clipped by 6 bases and J by 2 bases, with 9 bases between them. The CDR3 sequence: CSALPTTDTQYF. The CDR3 bases are TGCAGTGCGTTGCCCACCACAGATACGCAGTATTTT.

The V gene is TRBV29-1, the J gene TRBJ1-1; 7 bases are a match to TRBD1. CDR3 size: 15 residues. J gave up 5 bases and V 4 bases, and 13 bases lay outside the gene matches. Germline assignment: CDR1 SQVTM and CDR2 ANQGSEA. The CDR3 DNA sequence: TGCAGCGTTGTGTACAGGGGAGGATCGGGGACTGAAGCTTTCTTT. Translated, it gives CSVVYRGGSGTEAFF.

This chain links TRBV4-1 with TRBJ1-4, with a tentative D call TRBD1 (6 bases). CDR3 length equals 14 residues. Germline CDR1 and CDR2: MGHRA and YSYEKL. V dropped 6 bases and J dropped 0 bases, with 8 bases sitting between them. CDR3 loop: CASRRGPTNEKLFF. The CDR3 DNA sequence: TGCGCCAGCAGACGGGGGCCAACTAATGAAAAACTGTTTTTT.

The genes are TRBV12-3 or TRBV12-4 and TRBJ2-7; D is uncertain. V lost 3 bases and J lost 6, with 12 bases in between. This CDR3 comprises 13 residues. CDR3 protein: CASSFNYDTEQYF. In DNA form, the CDR3 reads TGTGCCAGCAGTTTTAATTACGACACCGAGCAGTACTTC.

V usage is TRBV19 and J usage is TRBJ1-5, with D maybe TRBD1 (6 bases). This CDR3 contains 17 residues. The germline CDR1 and CDR2 sequences are LNHDA and SQIVND (reference sequence). V lost 5 bases and J 0 bases, leaving 17 bases between the germline ends. CDR3 nucleotides: TGTGCCAGTAGTTATGGACAGTTTTCTTATAGCAATCAGCCCCAGCATTTT. Protein sequence: CASSYGQFSYSNQPQHF. The full variable domain, its missing parts supplied by reference TRBV19 and TRBJ1-5, is DGGITQSPKYLFRKEGQNVTLSCEQNLNHDAMYWYRQDPGQGLRLIYYSQIVNDFQKGDIAEGYSVSREKKESFPLTVTSAQKNPTAFYLCASSYGQFSYSNQPQHFGDGTRLSIL.

This clonotype was seen only a few times. The chain couples TRBV6-1 to TRBJ2-7; D unresolved. Trimming removed 10 bases from V and 3 bases from J, with 7 bases in between. The CDR3 totals 10 residues. In germline, CDR1 is MNHNS, CDR2 SASEGT. As DNA, the CDR3 is TGTGCCACTTTCTTCTACGAGCAGTACTTC. Its translation: CATFFYEQYF.

This clonotype was found a few times. The genes are TRBV12-3 or TRBV12-4 and TRBJ1-1; the D is unclear. The CDR3 runs 13 residues. V was shortened by 5 bases and J by 4 bases, with 11 bases between the two germline ends. The chain's CDR3 is CASSPGKGTEAFF. The CDR3 DNA sequence: TGTGCCAGCAGTCCGGGCAAGGGCACTGAAGCTTTCTTT.

The chain has TRBV4-2 and TRBJ2-3; D uncertain. Trimming removed 2 bases from V and 9 bases from J, with 12 bases in between. The CDR3 is made up of 13 amino acids. Germline loops: CDR1 LGHNA, CDR2 YNFKEQ. The CDR3 bases are TGTGCCAGCAGCCAACCTTCAGCTGAAACGCAGTATTTT. This sequence encodes CASSQPSAETQYF.

This clonotype was detected a few times. The chain combines TRBV12-3 or TRBV12-4 with TRBJ2-5; D not resolved. The CDR3 runs to 14 residues. V lost 6 bases and J 3 bases, leaving 14 bases between the germline ends. The CDR3 DNA reads as TGTGCCAGCAGGCAGTTTACTTCAGAAGAGACCCAGTACTTC. The encoded protein is CASRQFTSEETQYF.

This clonotype was seen a few times. This chain connects TRBV7-2 to TRBJ2-3; TRBD1 or TRBD2 may be the D gene (5 bases each). The CDR3 is made up of 14 amino acids. Trimming removed 1 base from V and 4 bases from J, with 9 bases in between. Germline V gives CDR1 SGHTA, CDR2 FQGNSA. CDR3 DNA: TGTGCCAGCAGCTTAGGGGACGCTTCAGATACGCAGTATTTT. Amino acids: CASSLGDASDTQYF.

A few counts support this clonotype. CDR3 sequence: CASSRYPRLAVSYEQYF. CDR3 nucleotides: TGTGCCAGCAGTCGGTACCCCCGACTAGCGGTCTCCTACGAGCAGTACTTC. The chain employs TRBV12-3 or TRBV12-4 and TRBJ2-7, with 9 bases fitting TRBD2. The CDR3 runs 17 residues. V trimming: 5 bases; J trimming: 0 bases; junction bases outside the gene matches: 11.

This clonotype was seen more than once but under ten times. The chain couples TRBV20-1 to TRBJ2-5, with 13 bases aligning to TRBD2. The V gene end was trimmed by 0 bases and the J gene end by 4 bases; junction bases not matched to a gene: 8. Germline V gene data show CDR1 as DFQATT and CDR2 as SNEGSKA (reference sequence). CDR3 length: 17 residues. Written as DNA, the CDR3 is TGCAGTGCTAGAGATCTACTAGCGGGAGGGCCCCCAGAGACCCAGTACTTC. The encoded protein is CSARDLLAGGPPETQYF.